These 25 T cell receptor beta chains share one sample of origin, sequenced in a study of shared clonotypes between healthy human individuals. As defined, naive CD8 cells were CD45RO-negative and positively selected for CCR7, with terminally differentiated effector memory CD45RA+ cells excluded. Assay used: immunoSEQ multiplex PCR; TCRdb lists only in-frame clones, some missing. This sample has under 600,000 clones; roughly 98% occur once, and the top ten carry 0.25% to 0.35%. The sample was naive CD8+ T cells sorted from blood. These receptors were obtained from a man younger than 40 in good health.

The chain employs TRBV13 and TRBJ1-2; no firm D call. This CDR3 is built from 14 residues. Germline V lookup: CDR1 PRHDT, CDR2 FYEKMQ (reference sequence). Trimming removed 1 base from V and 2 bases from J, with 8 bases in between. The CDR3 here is CASSLAGSNYGYTF. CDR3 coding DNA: TGTGCCAGCAGCTTAGCTGGGTCAAACTATGGCTACACCTTC.

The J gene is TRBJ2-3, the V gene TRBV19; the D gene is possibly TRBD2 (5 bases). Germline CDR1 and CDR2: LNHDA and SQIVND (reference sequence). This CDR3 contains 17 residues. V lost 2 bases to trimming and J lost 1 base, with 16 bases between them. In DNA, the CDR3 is TGTGCCAGTAGTATAAGGCTAGCATCCTATCGCACAGATACGCAGTATTTT. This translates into CASSIRLASYRTDTQYF. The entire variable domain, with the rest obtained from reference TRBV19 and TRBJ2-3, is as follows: DGGITQSPKYLFRKEGQNVTLSCEQNLNHDAMYWYRQDPGQGLRLIYYSQIVNDFQKGDIAEGYSVSREKKESFPLTVTSAQKNPTAFYLCASSIRLASYRTDTQYFGPGTRLTVL.

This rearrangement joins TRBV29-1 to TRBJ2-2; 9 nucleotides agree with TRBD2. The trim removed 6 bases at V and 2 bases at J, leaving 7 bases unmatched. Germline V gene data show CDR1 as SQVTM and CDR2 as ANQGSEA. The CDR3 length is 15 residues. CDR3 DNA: TGCAGCGTCGCCGGGACTAGCCCTAACACCGGGGAGCTGTTTTTT. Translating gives CSVAGTSPNTGELFF.

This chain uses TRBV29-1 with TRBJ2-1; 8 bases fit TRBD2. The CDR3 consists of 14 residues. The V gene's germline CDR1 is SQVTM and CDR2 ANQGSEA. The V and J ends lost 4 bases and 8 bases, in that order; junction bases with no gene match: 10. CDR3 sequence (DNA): TGCAGCGTTGGCCCTATCGGGAGGGCTGATGAGCAGTTCTTC. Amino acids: CSVGPIGRADEQFF.

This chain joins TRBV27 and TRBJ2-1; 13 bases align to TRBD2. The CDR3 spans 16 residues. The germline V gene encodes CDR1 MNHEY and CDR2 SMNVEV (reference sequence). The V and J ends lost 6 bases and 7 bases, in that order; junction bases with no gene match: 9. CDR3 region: CASSPGTSGVWNEQFF. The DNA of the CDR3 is TGTGCCAGCAGCCCCGGGACTAGCGGGGTCTGGAATGAGCAGTTCTTC.

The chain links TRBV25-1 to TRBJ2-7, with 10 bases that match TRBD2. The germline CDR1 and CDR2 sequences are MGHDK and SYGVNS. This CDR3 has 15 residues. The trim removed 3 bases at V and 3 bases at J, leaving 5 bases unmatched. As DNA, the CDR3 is TGTGCCAGCAGTGAGAACATAGCGGGAGGCTACGAGCAGTACTTC. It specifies CASSENIAGGYEQYF.

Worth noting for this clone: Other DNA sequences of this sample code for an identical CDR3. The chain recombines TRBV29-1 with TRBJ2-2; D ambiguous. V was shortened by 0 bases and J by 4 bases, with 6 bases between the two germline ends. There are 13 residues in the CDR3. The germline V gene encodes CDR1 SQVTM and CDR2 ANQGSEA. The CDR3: CSVEEGGTGELFF. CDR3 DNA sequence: TGCAGCGTTGAAGAGGGCGGCACCGGGGAGCTGTTTTTT.

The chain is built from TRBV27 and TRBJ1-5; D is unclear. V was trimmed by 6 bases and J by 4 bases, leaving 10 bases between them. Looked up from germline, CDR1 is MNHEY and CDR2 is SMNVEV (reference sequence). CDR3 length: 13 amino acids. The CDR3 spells CASRDAINQPQHF. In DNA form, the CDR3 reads TGTGCCAGCAGGGACGCTATTAATCAGCCCCAGCATTTT.

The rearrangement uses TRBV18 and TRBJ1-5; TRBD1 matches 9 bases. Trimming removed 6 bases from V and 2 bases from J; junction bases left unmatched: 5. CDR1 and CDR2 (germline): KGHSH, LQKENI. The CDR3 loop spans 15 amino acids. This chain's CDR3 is CASSPGQGGNQPQHF. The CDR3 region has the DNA TGTGCCAGCTCTCCGGGACAGGGCGGCAATCAGCCCCAGCATTTT.

The CDR3 protein is CASGGTGTGELFF. The CDR3 DNA reads TGTGCCAGTGGGGGCACGGGCACCGGGGAGCTGTTTTTT. The J gene is TRBJ2-2, the V gene TRBV2; weak D call: TRBD1 (6 bases). The CDR3 covers 13 residues. With 9 bases removed from V and 4 bases from J, the gap between germline ends came to 12 bases. The germline V gene encodes CDR1 SNHLY and CDR2 FYNNEI.

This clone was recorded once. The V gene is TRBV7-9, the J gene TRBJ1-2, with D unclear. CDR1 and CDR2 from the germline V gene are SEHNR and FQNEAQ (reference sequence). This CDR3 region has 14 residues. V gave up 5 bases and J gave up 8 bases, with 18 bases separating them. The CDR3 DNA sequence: TGTGCCAGCAGCCTGTCGACTGACTTTCCGGGCTACACCTTC. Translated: CASSLSTDFPGYTF.

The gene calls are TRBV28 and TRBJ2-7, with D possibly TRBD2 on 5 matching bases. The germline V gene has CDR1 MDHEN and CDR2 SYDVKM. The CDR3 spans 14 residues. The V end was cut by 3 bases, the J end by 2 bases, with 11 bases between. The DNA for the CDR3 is TGTGCCAGCAGTTTTGGGAGCCTCGCCTACGAGCAGTACTTC. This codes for CASSFGSLAYEQYF.

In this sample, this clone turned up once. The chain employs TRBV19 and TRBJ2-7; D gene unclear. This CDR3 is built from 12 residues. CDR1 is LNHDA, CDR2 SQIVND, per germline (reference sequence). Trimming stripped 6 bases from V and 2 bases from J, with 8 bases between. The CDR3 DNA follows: TGTGCCAGTAGCCCCAGCGCCTACGAGCAGTACTTC. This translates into CASSPSAYEQYF.

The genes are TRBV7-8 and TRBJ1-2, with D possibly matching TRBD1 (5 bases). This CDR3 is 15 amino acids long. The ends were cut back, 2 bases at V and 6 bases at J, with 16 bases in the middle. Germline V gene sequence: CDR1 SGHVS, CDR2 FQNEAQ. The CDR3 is CASSLFRDGFDGYTF. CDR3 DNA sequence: TGTGCCAGCAGCTTATTCAGGGACGGGTTTGATGGCTACACCTTC. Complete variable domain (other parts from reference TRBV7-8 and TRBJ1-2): GAGVSQSPRYKVAKRGQDVALRCDPISGHVSLFWYQQALGQGPEFLTYFQNEAQLDKSGLPSDRFFAERPEGSVSTLKIQRTQQEDSAVYLCASSLFRDGFDGYTFGSGTRLTVV.

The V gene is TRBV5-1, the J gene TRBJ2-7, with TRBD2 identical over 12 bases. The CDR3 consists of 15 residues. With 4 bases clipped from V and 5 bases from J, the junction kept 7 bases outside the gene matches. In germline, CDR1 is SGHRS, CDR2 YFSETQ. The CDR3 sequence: CASSGMTSGSDEQYF. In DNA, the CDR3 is TGCGCCAGCAGCGGGATGACTAGCGGGAGCGACGAGCAGTACTTC.

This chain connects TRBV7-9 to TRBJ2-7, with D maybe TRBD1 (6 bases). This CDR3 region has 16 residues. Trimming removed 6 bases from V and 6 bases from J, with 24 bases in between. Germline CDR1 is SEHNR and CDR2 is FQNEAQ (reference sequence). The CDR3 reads CASSSGAPGTEGEQYF. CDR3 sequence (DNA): TGTGCCAGCAGTTCAGGGGCTCCGGGGACGGAAGGCGAGCAGTACTTC.

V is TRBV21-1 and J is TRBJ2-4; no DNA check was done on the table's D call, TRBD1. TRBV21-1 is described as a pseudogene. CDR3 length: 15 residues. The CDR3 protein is CASSLVRRVENIQYF. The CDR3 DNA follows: TGTGCCAGCAGCCTCGTGCGCAGGGTCGAAAACATTCAGTACTTC.

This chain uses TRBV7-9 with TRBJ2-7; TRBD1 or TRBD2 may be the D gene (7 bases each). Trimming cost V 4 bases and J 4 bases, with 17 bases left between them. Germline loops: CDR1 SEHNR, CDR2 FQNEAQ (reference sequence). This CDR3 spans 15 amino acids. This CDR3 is CASSSDREGYYEQYF. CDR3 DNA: TGTGCCAGCAGCTCAGACAGGGAGGGTTATTACGAGCAGTACTTC.

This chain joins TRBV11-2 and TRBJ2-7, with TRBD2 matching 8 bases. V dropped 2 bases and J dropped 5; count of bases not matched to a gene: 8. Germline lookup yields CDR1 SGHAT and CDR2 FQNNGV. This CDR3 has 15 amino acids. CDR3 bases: TGTGCCAGCAGCTTACGCCACATGACTAGCGACGAGCAGTACTTC. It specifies CASSLRHMTSDEQYF.

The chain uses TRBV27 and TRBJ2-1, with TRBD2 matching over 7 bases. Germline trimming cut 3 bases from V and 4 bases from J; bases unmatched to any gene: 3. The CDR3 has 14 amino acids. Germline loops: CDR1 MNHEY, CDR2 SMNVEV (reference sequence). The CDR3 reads CASSFVAGYNEQFF. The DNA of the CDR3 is TGTGCCAGCAGTTTCGTAGCGGGTTACAATGAGCAGTTCTTC.

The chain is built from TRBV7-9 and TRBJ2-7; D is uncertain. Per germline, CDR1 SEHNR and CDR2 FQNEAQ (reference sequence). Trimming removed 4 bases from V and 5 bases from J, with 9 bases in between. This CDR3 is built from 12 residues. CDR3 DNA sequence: TGTGCCAGCAGCTCCGCCTGGAACGAGCAGTACTTC. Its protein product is CASSSAWNEQYF. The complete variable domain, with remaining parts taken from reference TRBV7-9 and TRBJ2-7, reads DTGVSQNPRHKITKRGQNVTFRCDPISEHNRLYWYRQTLGQGPEFLTYFQNEAQLEKSRLLSDRFSAERPKGSFSTLEIQRTEQGDSAMYLCASSSAWNEQYFGPGTRLTVT.

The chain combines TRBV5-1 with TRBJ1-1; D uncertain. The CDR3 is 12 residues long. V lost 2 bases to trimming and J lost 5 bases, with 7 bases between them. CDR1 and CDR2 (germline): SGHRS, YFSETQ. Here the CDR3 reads CASSFEGTEAFF. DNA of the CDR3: TGCGCCAGCAGCTTCGAAGGGACTGAAGCTTTCTTT.

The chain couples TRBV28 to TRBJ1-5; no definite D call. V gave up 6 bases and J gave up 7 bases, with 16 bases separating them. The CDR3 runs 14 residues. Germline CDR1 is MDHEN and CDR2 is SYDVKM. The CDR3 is CASSLESGRQPQHF. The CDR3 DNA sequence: TGTGCCAGCAGCCTTGAAAGCGGGCGACAGCCCCAGCATTTT.

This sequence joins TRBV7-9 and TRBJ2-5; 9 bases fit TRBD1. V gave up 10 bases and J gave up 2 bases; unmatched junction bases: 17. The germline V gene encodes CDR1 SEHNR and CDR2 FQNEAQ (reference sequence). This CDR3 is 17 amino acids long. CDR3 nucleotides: TGTGCCACCTCGATGGAGGAGAGGGACAGGGTTCAAGAGACCCAGTACTTC. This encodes CATSMEERDRVQETQYF. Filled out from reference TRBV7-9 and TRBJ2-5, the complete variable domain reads DTGVSQNPRHKITKRGQNVTFRCDPISEHNRLYWYRQTLGQGPEFLTYFQNEAQLEKSRLLSDRFSAERPKGSFSTLEIQRTEQGDSAMYLCATSMEERDRVQETQYFGPGTRLLVL.

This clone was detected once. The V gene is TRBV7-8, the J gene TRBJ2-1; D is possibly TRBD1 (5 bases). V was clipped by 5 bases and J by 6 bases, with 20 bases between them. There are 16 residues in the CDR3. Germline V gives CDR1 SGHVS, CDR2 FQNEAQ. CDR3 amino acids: CASSISRASLGNEQFF. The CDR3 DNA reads TGTGCCAGCAGCATTTCCAGGGCTAGTTTAGGCAATGAGCAGTTCTTC.